Detailed here is one T cell receptor beta chain. The antigen is unknown. This specimen comes from a study of T cell responses to AZD1222 COVID-19 vaccine. Regarding the study as a whole: In the spike-specific TCR repertoire, nearly half reportedly target unmutated variant regions. There were mostly white British donors and more females than males, and clonal diversity was possibly underestimated.

The CDR3 sequence is 15 residues long. Germline lookup yields CDR1 KGHSH and CDR2 LQKENI. Germline trimming cut 5 bases from V and 3 bases from J; bases unmatched to any gene: 3. Only in-frame clones appear in the TCRdb table, and some are missing; sequencing was by immunoSEQ multiplex PCR. The repertoire holds 70,000 to 90,000 clones, with roughly nine tenths as singletons. The receptor comes from an adult in good health. This chain links TRBV18 with TRBJ2-7; 14 nucleotides match TRBD2. The source was peripheral blood, collected on day 0 of AZD1222 vaccination. The CDR3 protein is CASSLGLAGVYEQYF. DNA for the CDR3: TGTGCCAGCTCATTGGGACTAGCGGGAGTCTACGAGCAGTACTTC.